The 5 T cell receptor beta chains reported below all come from one sample, sequenced in a study of cytomegalovirus exposure and HLA in healthy donors (dated by TCRdb to about 2017). Library preparation was by the immunoSEQ multiplex PCR assay. The multiplex PCR relied on a mix of 60 forward primers for TCR Vbeta segments and 13 reverse primers for TCR Jbeta segments. The source is immuneACCESS, and TCRdb retained only in-frame sequences with V and J called. Part of the clones is not carried over; for the studies checked, unresolved V genes explain less than half of this, and the remainder is unexplained. This sample comprises over 80,000 clones, 73% of them detected only once. Of the sample, over 3% is held by the ten largest clones. Sequenced sample: PBMCs. The receptor source for this set is a man aged 40-49 years in good health and CMV-seronegative.

V and J are TRBV9 and TRBJ1-6; D is uncertain. V was cut by 0 bases and J by 10 bases, with 14 bases left in between. The CDR3 spans 15 residues. From germline, CDR1 is SGDLS and CDR2 YYNGEE. In DNA form, the CDR3 reads TGTGCCAGCAGCGTAGATTTCGGAGTCGGGTCACCCCTCCACTTT. It codes for CASSVDFGVGSPLHF.

V is TRBV7-8 and J is TRBJ1-6; 8 bases fit TRBD1. The length of the CDR3 is 17 residues. Looked up from germline, CDR1 is SGHVS and CDR2 is FQNEAQ. J lost 0 bases, V lost 6 bases, and 7 bases had no gene match. CDR3 sequence reads: CASRRDRRSSYNSPLHF. In DNA form, the CDR3 reads TGTGCCAGCAGAAGGGACAGGAGAAGCTCCTATAATTCACCCCTCCACTTT.

The chain carries TRBV6-5 and TRBJ1-6, with D possibly TRBD1 on 6 matching bases. The length of the CDR3 is 14 residues. V lost 5 bases to trimming and J lost 11 bases, with 16 bases between them. Germline CDR1 reads MNHEY; CDR2 reads SVGAGI. The CDR3 loop is CASSRDNRVPPLHF. CDR3 nucleotide sequence: TGTGCCAGCAGTCGGGACAACAGGGTTCCACCCCTCCACTTT.

The gene calls are TRBV7-2 and TRBJ1-2; the match to TRBD1 covers 7 bases. Germline trimming cut 5 bases from V and 0 bases from J; bases unmatched to any gene: 9. This CDR3 is built from 16 residues. Germline values: CDR1 SGHTA, CDR2 FQGNSA. In nucleotides, the CDR3 is TGTGCCAGCAGCCCGCAGACAGGGACAACTAACTATGGCTACACCTTC. Amino acids: CASSPQTGTTNYGYTF.

In this sample, this clone turned up once. The chain carries TRBV7-6 and TRBJ2-3, with a weak D call TRBD1 (6 bases). Germline V gene lookup returns CDR1 SGHVS and CDR2 FNYEAQ. With 5 bases removed from V and 3 bases from J, the gap between germline ends came to 12 bases. The CDR3 has 14 residues. Here the CDR3 reads CASSLQGLTDTQYF. The CDR3 DNA reads TGTGCCAGCAGCCTGCAGGGGCTAACAGATACGCAGTATTTT.